A selection of T cell receptor beta chains follows, all from one sample in a study of cytomegalovirus exposure and HLA in healthy donors. Method: immunoSEQ multiplex PCR; TCRdb's copy keeps in-frame clones and lacks some. Among around 84,000 clones listed, around 77% were seen once. Sequencing input: PBMCs. Receptor source: a man over 45 in good health and CMV-seronegative. CDR3s include the opening cysteine and the closing phenylalanine or tryptophan. D genes are given only for firm matches. Where a row states a size, it is once, few, many or the class of an expanded clone; other rows omit it.

>TRBJ2-2|TRBV2|NA|TRBD2
TGTGCCAGCACCCAAGCGGGGGGTTTGGTTGCCGGGGAGCTGTTTTTT
CASTQAGGLVAGELFF
>TRBJ2-1|TRBV19|NA|NA
TGTGCCAGTAGTATCATGCCGGGAGACTACAATGAGCAGTTCTTC
CASSIMPGDYNEQFF
>TRBJ2-7|TRBV5-4|NA|TRBD1
TGTGCCAGCAGCCGGGACAGGGGAAGTAACGAGCAGTACTTC
CASSRDRGSNEQYF
>TRBJ1-3|TRBV30|few|NA
TGTGCCTGGAGTGTACGGGGAAACACCATATATTTT
CAWSVRGNTIYF
>TRBJ1-4|TRBV7-9|NA|TRBD1
TGTGCCAGCAGCACAGCGACAGGGGGTAATGAAAAACTGTTTTTT
CASSTATGGNEKLFF
>TRBJ2-4|TRBV7-9|NA|NA
TGTGCCAGCAGCTTAACCCGGGGGTTAGCCAAAAACATTCAGTACTTC
CASSLTRGLAKNIQYF
>TRBJ2-1|TRBV28|NA|TRBD1
TGTGCCAGCCGGACAGGCGGTGGAACCTACAATGAGCAGTTCTTC
CASRTGGGTYNEQFF
>TRBJ1-2|TRBV6-5|once|NA
TGTGCCAGCAGGGTCGGGGTTGGTGTCTATGGCTACACCTTC
CASRVGVGVYGYTF
>TRBJ2-5|TRBV11-2|NA|TRBD2
TGTGCCAGCAGCGACCGTAGCGGGGGAAGGCAAGAGACCCAGTACTTC
CASSDRSGGRQETQYF
>TRBJ1-1|TRBV6-5|NA|NA
TGTGCCAGCAGCAAAACAGGGAAGGCCACTGAAGCTTTCTTT
CASSKTGKATEAFF
>TRBJ1-3|TRBV30|once|NA
TGTGCCTGGAGTGGCGGATACTCTGGAAACACCATATATTTT
CAWSGGYSGNTIYF
>TRBJ2-7|TRBV5-1|NA|NA
TGCGCCAGCAGCCAGGACGGGGGTAGCTCCTACGAGCAGTACTTC
CASSQDGGSSYEQYF
>TRBJ2-1|TRBV28|NA|TRBD2
TGTGCCAGCAGTTTAACTCCAATACTAGCGGGGGTTACTAGTGAGCAGTTCTTC
CASSLTPILAGVTSEQFF
>TRBJ1-2|TRBV27|NA|TRBD1
TGTGCCAGCAGTTCCGGGACAGGGGGTGGAGGCTATGGCTACACCTTC
CASSSGTGGGGYGYTF
>TRBJ1-1|TRBV9|NA|NA
TGTGCCAGCAGCGTAGAAGGGGAATGGTCTCGTGAAGCTTTCTTT
CASSVEGEWSREAFF
>TRBJ1-2|TRBV5-1|NA|TRBD1
TGCGCCAGCAGCTTAACAGGGGGCGAGGGAAGCTATGGCTACACCTTC
CASSLTGGEGSYGYTF
>TRBJ2-2|TRBV7-2|NA|TRBD2
TGTGCCAGCAGCCCACAACACCGACTAGCGGGGAGACCCGGGGAGCTGTTTTTT
CASSPQHRLAGRPGELFF
>TRBJ2-7|TRBV5-5|NA|TRBD1
TGTGCCAGCAGCTTGGAGGCGACAGGGATGCACGAGCAGTACTTC
CASSLEATGMHEQYF
>TRBJ1-1|TRBV4-3|NA|NA
TGCGCCAGCAGCCCTGGGAGGGTTTCAAATTCTTTGTCTTTCTTT
CASSPGRVSNSLSFF
>TRBJ2-7|TRBV10-1|NA|TRBD1
TGCGCCAGGAGACGGACAGGTTACGAGCAGTACTTC
CARRRTGYEQYF
>TRBJ1-2|TRBV9|few|TRBD1
TGTGCCAGCAGCGCACAGGGGGCGAACTATGGCTACACCTTC
CASSAQGANYGYTF
>TRBJ1-2|TRBV9|NA|NA
TGTGCCAGCAGCGGCTATAAGGGACATAGAGGCTACACCTTC
CASSGYKGHRGYTF
>TRBJ2-1|TRBV11-2|once|TRBD2
TGTGCCAGCAGCTTATCGACTAGCGGGCGTGGCAATGAGCAGTTCTTC
CASSLSTSGRGNEQFF
>TRBJ2-5|TRBV19|NA|NA
TGTGCCAGTAGTAGATGGGAGAGCCGAGAGACCCAGTACTTC
CASSRWESRETQYF
>TRBJ2-5|TRBV15|NA|NA
TGTGCCACCAGCAGAGATCAAAGGGGCCGAGAGACCCAGTACTTC
CATSRDQRGRETQYF
>TRBJ2-3|TRBV4-2|NA|TRBD2
TGTGCCAGCAGCCAAGGGGAGCGGGACACAGATACGCAGTATTTT
CASSQGERDTDTQYF
>TRBJ1-5|TRBV19|few|NA
TGTGCCACCCGACTGTTGCGGGACGGCTTCAATCAGCCCCAGCATTTT
CATRLLRDGFNQPQHF
>TRBJ2-2|TRBV6-5|few|NA
TGTGCCACAAAATCCAGGGAACGGAACACCGGGGAGCTGTTTTTT
CATKSRERNTGELFF